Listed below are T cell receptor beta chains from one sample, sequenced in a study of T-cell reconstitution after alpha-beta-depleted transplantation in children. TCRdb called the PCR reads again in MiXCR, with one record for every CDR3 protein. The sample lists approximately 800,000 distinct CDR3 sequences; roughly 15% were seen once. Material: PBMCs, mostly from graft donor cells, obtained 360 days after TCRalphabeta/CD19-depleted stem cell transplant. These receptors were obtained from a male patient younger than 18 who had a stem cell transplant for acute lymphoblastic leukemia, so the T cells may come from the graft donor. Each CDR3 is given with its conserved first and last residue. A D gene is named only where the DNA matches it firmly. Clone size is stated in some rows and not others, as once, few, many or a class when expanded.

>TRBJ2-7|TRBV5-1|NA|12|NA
TGCGCCAGCAGCTTGATTGGACAGCCCTATAACTTC
CASSLIGQPYNF
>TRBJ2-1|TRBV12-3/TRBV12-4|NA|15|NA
TGTGCCAGCAGGCTAAACAGGATACGGTCCAATGAGCAGTTCTTC
CASRLNRIRSNEQFF
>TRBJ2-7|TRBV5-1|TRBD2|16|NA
TGCGCCAGCAGCATCCGGACTAGCGGGAGGGCCAGCGAGCAGTACTTC
CASSIRTSGRASEQYF
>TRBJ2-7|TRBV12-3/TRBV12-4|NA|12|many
TGTGCCAGCAGTTTCAAACGGTACGAGCAGTACTTC
CASSFKRYEQYF
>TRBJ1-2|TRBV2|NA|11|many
TGTGCTTCTTCGGGAGGTTATGGCTACACCTTC
CASSGGYGYTF
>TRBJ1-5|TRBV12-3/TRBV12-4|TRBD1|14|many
TGTGCCAGCAGCCTTGGACAGGGTCATCAGCCCCAGCATTTT
CASSLGQGHQPQHF
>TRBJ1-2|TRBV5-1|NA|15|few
TGCGCCAGCAGCAATCAACTGGACGGAGGCTATGGCTACACCTTC
CASSNQLDGGYGYTF
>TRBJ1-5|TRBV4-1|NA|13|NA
TGCGCCAGCAGCCAAGTCGGCACAGATACGCAGCATTTT
CASSQVGTDTQHF
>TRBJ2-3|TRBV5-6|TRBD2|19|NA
TGTGCCAGCAGCTTTGGGCCCCCGGCTAGCGGGGGGGCCATCGGTACGCAGTATTTT
CASSFGPPASGGAIGTQYF
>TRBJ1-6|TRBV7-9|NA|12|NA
TGTGCCAGCAGCTCCGGAGGTTCACCCCTCCACTTT
CASSSGGSPLHF
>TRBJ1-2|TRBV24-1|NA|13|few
TGTGCCACCAGTCAGGGGTACGACTATGGCTACACCTTC
CATSQGYDYGYTF
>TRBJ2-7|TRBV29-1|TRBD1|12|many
TGCAGCGTAGAACAGGGGGTCTACGAGCAGTACTTC
CSVEQGVYEQYF
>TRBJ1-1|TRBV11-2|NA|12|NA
TGTGCCAGCAGCGAGTCAGGGCGGGGAGCTTTCTTT
CASSESGRGAFF
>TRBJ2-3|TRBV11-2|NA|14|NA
TGTGCCAGCAGCCCACATCCCGGCACAGATACGCAGTATTTT
CASSPHPGTDTQYF
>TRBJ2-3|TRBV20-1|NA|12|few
TGCAGTGCTAGACAGTACACAGATACGCAGTATTTT
CSARQYTDTQYF
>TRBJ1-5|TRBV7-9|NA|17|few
TGTGCCAGCAGCCAGATCTCCGGGACAAGTGGCAATCAGCCCCAGCATTTT
CASSQISGTSGNQPQHF
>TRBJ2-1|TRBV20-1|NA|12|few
TGCAGTGCTAGAGACGGCTACAATGAGCAGTTCTTC
CSARDGYNEQFF
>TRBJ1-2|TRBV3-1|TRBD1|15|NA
TGTGCCAGCAGCCGACGGGACAGGGGTCACTATGGCTACACCTTC
CASSRRDRGHYGYTF
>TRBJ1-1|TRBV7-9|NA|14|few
TGTGCCAGCAGCTTAAGGGGTGCGGACACTGAAGCTTTCTTT
CASSLRGADTEAFF
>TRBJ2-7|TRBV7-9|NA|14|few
TGTGCCACTGTTCCCGGGGGCCTCGTCTCCGAGCAGTACTTC
CATVPGGLVSEQYF
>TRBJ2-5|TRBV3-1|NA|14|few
TGTGCCAGCAGCCAAGGGCAGGGGATAGAGACCCAGTACTTC
CASSQGQGIETQYF
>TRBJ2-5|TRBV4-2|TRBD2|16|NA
TGTGCCAGCAGCCAAGATGGACTAGCGTACCAAGAGACCCAGTACTTC
CASSQDGLAYQETQYF
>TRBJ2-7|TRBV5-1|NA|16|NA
TGCGCCAGCAGCTCAACTGAAATAAACCTTTCCTACGAGCAGTACTTC
CASSSTEINLSYEQYF
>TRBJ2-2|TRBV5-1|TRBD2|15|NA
TGCGCCAGTGCGACTAGCCTCACTAGGTCCGGGGAGCTGTTTTTT
CASATSLTRSGELFF
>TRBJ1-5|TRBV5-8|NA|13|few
TGTGCCAGCAGCCACGACGGATTTCAGCCCCAGCATTTT
CASSHDGFQPQHF
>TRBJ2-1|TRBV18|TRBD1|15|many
TGTGCCAGCTCACCAGGGACAGGGAAGGGCAATGAGCAGTTCTTC
CASSPGTGKGNEQFF
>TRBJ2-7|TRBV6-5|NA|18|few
TGTGCCAGCAGTTACCCCACTCGGGTGGGATCAGTCTCCGACGAGCAGTACTTC
CASSYPTRVGSVSDEQYF
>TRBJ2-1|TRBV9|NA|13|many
TGTGCCAGCAGCGTTTCATCTGGTTATGAGCAGTTCTTC
CASSVSSGYEQFF
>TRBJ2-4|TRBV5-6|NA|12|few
TGTGCCAGCAGCTTGGGCAGAAACATTCAGTACTTC
CASSLGRNIQYF
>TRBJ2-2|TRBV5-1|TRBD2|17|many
TGCGCCAGCAGCTTGAATAGCGGGACGAAGAGCACCGGGGAGCTGTTTTTT
CASSLNSGTKSTGELFF
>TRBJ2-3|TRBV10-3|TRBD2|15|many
TGTGCCATCAGAACTAGCGGGACCAGCACAGATACGCAGTATTTT
CAIRTSGTSTDTQYF
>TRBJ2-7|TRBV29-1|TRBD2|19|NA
TGCAGCGTTGATATCATTCGACTAGCGGGAGCGAATTTGGCCTACGAGCAGTACTTC
CSVDIIRLAGANLAYEQYF
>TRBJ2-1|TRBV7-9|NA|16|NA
TGTGCCAGCAGCTTAGGGGGGGACGGGAGCTACAATGAGCAGTTCTTC
CASSLGGDGSYNEQFF
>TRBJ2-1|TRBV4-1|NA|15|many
TGCGCCAGCAGCCAAGTGGGGACGCTCTACAATGAGCAGTTCTTC
CASSQVGTLYNEQFF
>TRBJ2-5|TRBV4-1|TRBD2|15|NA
TGCGCCAGCAGCCAAGGCGGGCTAGCGGGAGGTCGCCAGTACTTC
CASSQGGLAGGRQYF
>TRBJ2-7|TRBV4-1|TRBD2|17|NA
TGCGCCAGCAGCCAGGGACTAGCGGGAGAGGTACGCGGCGAGCAGTACTTC
CASSQGLAGEVRGEQYF
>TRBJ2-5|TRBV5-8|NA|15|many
TGTGCCAGCAGCTTGGAGCCGGCGGACCAAGAGACCCAGTACTTC
CASSLEPADQETQYF
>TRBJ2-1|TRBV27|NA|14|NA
TGTGCCAGCAGTTTTCAGCCGGGGTCGAATGAGCAGTTCTTC
CASSFQPGSNEQFF
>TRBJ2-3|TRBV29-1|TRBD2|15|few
TGCAGCGTTAACAGCGGGAGGCTGTTGACAGATACGCAGTATTTT
CSVNSGRLLTDTQYF
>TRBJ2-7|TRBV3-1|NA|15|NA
TGTGCCAGCAGCCACGCAAACAGGGTTGGCTACGAGCAGTACTTC
CASSHANRVGYEQYF
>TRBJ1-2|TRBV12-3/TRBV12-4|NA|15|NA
TGTGCCAGCAGGCCCCTCCCCGGACAGAGCTATGGCTACACCTTC
CASRPLPGQSYGYTF
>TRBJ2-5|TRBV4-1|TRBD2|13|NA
TGCGCCAGCAGACTTAGCGGGACGGAGACCCAGTACTTC
CASRLSGTETQYF
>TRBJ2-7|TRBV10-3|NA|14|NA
TGTGCCATCAGTGAGTCGGCAGGTCTCTACGAGCAGTACTTC
CAISESAGLYEQYF
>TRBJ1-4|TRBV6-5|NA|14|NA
TGTGCCAGCAGTTACTTGGGGGCGAATGAAAAACTGTTTTTT
CASSYLGANEKLFF
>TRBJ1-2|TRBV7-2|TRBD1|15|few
TGTGCCAGCAGCTTGGTTAGGGGGCCGTCAGGTGGCTACACCTTC
CASSLVRGPSGGYTF
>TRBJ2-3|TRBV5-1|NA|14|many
TGCGCCAGCAGCTTGAGAACTTCCCCAGATACGCAGTATTTT
CASSLRTSPDTQYF
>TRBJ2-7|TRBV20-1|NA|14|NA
TGCAGTGCTAGAGATGAGCTAAGCTCCTACGAGCAGTACTTC
CSARDELSSYEQYF
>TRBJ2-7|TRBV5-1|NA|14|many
TGCGCCAGCAGCTTGTTCGCAGGGGCCGACGAGCAGTACTTC
CASSLFAGADEQYF
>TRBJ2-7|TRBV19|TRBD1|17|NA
TGTGCCAGTAGTTGGATTCCCGGGACAGGGAGATTATACGAGCAGTACTTC
CASSWIPGTGRLYEQYF
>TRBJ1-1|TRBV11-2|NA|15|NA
TGTGCCAGCAGCCCCTCAGGGTTAAGGAACACTGAAGCTTTCTTT
CASSPSGLRNTEAFF
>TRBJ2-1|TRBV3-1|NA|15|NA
TGTGCCAGCAGCGACACCCTAAAGGGGCCCAATGAGCAGTTCTTC
CASSDTLKGPNEQFF
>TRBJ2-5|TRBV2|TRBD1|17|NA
TGTGCCAGCAACCCGGGACAGGGGCTGAGATCACAAGAGACCCAGTACTTC
CASNPGQGLRSQETQYF
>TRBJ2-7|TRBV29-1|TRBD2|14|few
TGCAGTGTGTCGGAAGAGCGGGAGTTCCACGAGCAGTACTTC
CSVSEEREFHEQYF
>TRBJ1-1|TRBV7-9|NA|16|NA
TGTGCCAGCAGCCCGATTAGGGTCCACTTGAACACTGAAGCTTCCTTT
CASSPIRVHLNTEASF
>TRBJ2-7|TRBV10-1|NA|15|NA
TGCGCCAGCAGTGATCGGGGAGGTGGAGCGGGTGAGCAGTACTTC
CASSDRGGGAGEQYF
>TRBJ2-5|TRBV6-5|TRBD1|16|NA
TGTGCCAGCAGTTACCAGGGGGCTGCAACCCAAGAGACCCAGTACTTC
CASSYQGAATQETQYF
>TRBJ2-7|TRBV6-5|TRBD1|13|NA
TGTGCCAGCGGGACAGGGGAGGGGTACGAGCAGTACTTC
CASGTGEGYEQYF
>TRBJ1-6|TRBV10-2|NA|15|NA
TGCGCCAGCAGGGGACGGGTGGAGGGCCCACCACCCCTCCACTTT
CASRGRVEGPPPLHF